The 15 T cell receptor beta chains below come from one sample, sequenced in a study of blood T cell repertoires in COVID-19. Assay used: immunoSEQ multiplex PCR; TCRdb lists only in-frame clones, some missing. The sample lists under 150,000 clones, 85% to 90% occurring once. Sequencing was done on a sample of peripheral blood. Receptors originate from a middle-aged man with active or convalescent COVID-19.

V gene TRBV12-5 combines with J gene TRBJ1-3, with 7 nucleotides matching TRBD1. This CDR3 region has 15 residues. Germline lookup yields CDR1 LGHNT and CDR2 FRNRAP. The V gene end was trimmed by 1 base and the J gene end by 8 bases; junction bases not matched to a gene: 8. The CDR3: CASGLGPTGLDTIYF. Written as DNA, the CDR3 is TGTGCTAGTGGTTTGGGCCCGACAGGGTTGGACACCATATATTTT.

This chain links TRBV4-2 with TRBJ1-1; possibly TRBD1 for D (5 bases). The germline V and J ends were trimmed by 4 bases and 5 bases, with 14 bases remaining between them. The germline V gene has CDR1 LGHNA and CDR2 YNFKEQ. The CDR3 runs 14 residues. CDR3 protein: CASSRLERGTEAFF. CDR3 sequence (DNA): TGTGCCAGCAGCCGCTTGGAACGGGGGACTGAAGCTTTCTTT.

The V call is TRBV6-2 or TRBV6-3, the J call TRBJ1-2; 7 bases agree with TRBD1. V lost 5 bases to trimming and J lost 3 bases; unmatched junction nucleotides: 9. In germline, CDR1 is MNHEY, CDR2 SVGEGT. CDR3 length: 15 amino acids. In nucleotides, the CDR3 is TGTGCCAGCAGTAACCAGGGGGGCAATTACTATGGCTACACCTTC. It encodes CASSNQGGNYYGYTF.

V gene TRBV11-2 combines with J gene TRBJ2-2, with 8 bases fitting TRBD1. Germline V lookup: CDR1 SGHAT, CDR2 FQNNGV. This CDR3 has 16 amino acids. The J segment lost 5 bases and the V segment lost 3 bases, leaving 8 bases of the junction unmatched. This chain's CDR3 is CASSLGQGARTGELFF. The DNA of the CDR3 is TGTGCCAGCAGCTTGGGGCAGGGGGCGAGAACCGGGGAGCTGTTTTTT. Combining the CDR3 with reference TRBV11-2 and TRBJ2-2 gives the whole variable domain EAGVAQSPRYKIIEKRQSVAFWCNPISGHATLYWYQQILGQGPKLLIQFQNNGVVDDSQLPKDRFSAERLKGVDSTLKIQPAKLEDSAVYLCASSLGQGARTGELFFGEGSRLTVL.

As for this clone: The identical CDR3 is also encoded by other nucleotide sequences in the sample. The gene calls are TRBV5-1 and TRBJ2-7; D is perhaps TRBD1 (5 bases). Trimming cost V 0 bases and J 0 bases, with 10 bases left between them. Germline V gene sequence: CDR1 SGHRS, CDR2 YFSETQ. The CDR3 is 15 amino acids. The CDR3 is CASSLAQGSSYEQYF. As DNA, the CDR3 is TGCGCCAGCAGCTTGGCTCAGGGTAGCTCCTACGAGCAGTACTTC.

This sequence joins TRBV29-1 and TRBJ2-2, with D possibly TRBD2 on 5 matching bases. This CDR3 comprises 12 residues. Germline V gene data show CDR1 as SQVTM and CDR2 as ANQGSEA. The V end lost 3 bases, the J end lost 6 bases, and 8 bases lay between the germline ends. CDR3 sequence reads: CSVETNPGELFF. The CDR3, as DNA: TGCAGCGTTGAGACTAATCCCGGGGAGCTGTTTTTT.

The chain combines TRBV3-1 (or the pseudogene TRBV3-2) with TRBJ2-7; 11 bases fit TRBD2. The germline CDR1 and CDR2 sequences are LGHDT and YNNKEL (reference sequence). J gave up 3 bases and V 4 bases, and 5 bases lay outside the gene matches. This CDR3 is built from 15 residues. For the CDR3, the DNA is TGTGCCAGCAGCCCGACTAGCGGGACTTACTACGAGCAGTACTTC. Translating it yields CASSPTSGTYYEQYF.

The chain carries TRBV19 and TRBJ2-2; D not resolved. V lost 5 bases, J lost 5 bases, and 6 bases lay in between. This CDR3 is built from 12 residues. Germline-derived CDR1 and CDR2 are LNHDA and SQIVND (reference sequence). The CDR3 protein is CASSHSTGELFF. CDR3 nucleotides: TGTGCCAGTAGTCACTCGACCGGGGAGCTGTTTTTT.

V and J are TRBV29-1 and TRBJ1-4; D remains ambiguous. The CDR3 runs 14 residues. The germline V gene has CDR1 SQVTM and CDR2 ANQGSEA. The V end lost 0 bases, the J end lost 8 bases, and 13 bases lay between the germline ends. CDR3 region: CSVEDAGIREKLFF. The DNA of the CDR3 is TGCAGCGTTGAAGATGCCGGGATCCGCGAAAAACTGTTTTTT.

The V call is TRBV12-5, the J call TRBJ2-2; D is perhaps TRBD1 (6 bases). Germline-derived CDR1 and CDR2 are LGHNT and FRNRAP. The V end was cut by 1 base, the J end by 4 bases, with 16 bases between. The CDR3 extends over 17 amino acids. The CDR3 region is CASGLGTRRGLTGELFF. CDR3 bases: TGTGCTAGTGGTTTGGGGACGCGCAGGGGTCTCACCGGGGAGCTGTTTTTT.

V is TRBV28 and J is TRBJ2-7, with 8 bases aligning to TRBD2. This CDR3 is 14 amino acids long. Germline CDR1 and CDR2: MDHEN and SYDVKM. V lost 5 bases, J lost 2 bases, and 5 bases stayed unmatched. CDR3 DNA sequence: TGTGCCAGCAGTCCCCCCGGGAGGGCCTACGAGCAGTACTTC. It encodes CASSPPGRAYEQYF.

The rearrangement uses TRBV7-2 and TRBJ2-2; D is unclear. The V and J ends lost 2 bases and 0 bases respectively, with 10 bases between them. Germline CDR1 and CDR2: SGHTA and FQGNSA. This CDR3 has 16 residues. CDR3 in amino acids: CASSLNSPANTGELFF. The CDR3 nucleotides read TGTGCCAGCAGCTTAAATTCCCCTGCGAACACCGGGGAGCTGTTTTTT.

The CDR3 spells CASSLGRRGQTLHF. DNA for the CDR3: TGTGCCAGCAGCTTAGGACGTCGGGGTCAGACCCTCCACTTT. V usage is TRBV13 and J usage is TRBJ1-6, with unresolved D. Trimming took off 0 bases at V and 14 bases at J, with 14 bases between the two ends. The CDR3 runs 14 residues. Germline V gene lookup returns CDR1 PRHDT and CDR2 FYEKMQ (reference sequence).

The gene calls are TRBV5-1 and TRBJ2-1; D is possibly TRBD2 (5 bases). The CDR3 contains 13 residues. The germline V gene has CDR1 SGHRS and CDR2 YFSETQ. Trimming took 0 bases from V and 8 from J, leaving 9 bases between them. CDR3 protein: CASSLDNSDEQFF. The CDR3 DNA reads TGCGCCAGCAGCTTGGATAATAGCGATGAGCAGTTCTTC.

The chain joins TRBV14 to TRBJ1-6, with D possibly matching TRBD1 (6 bases). This CDR3 spans 15 amino acids. From germline, CDR1 is SGHDN and CDR2 FVKESK. With 1 base removed from V and 7 bases from J, the gap between germline ends came to 11 bases. This CDR3 reads CASSQAQGQNSPLHF. CDR3 coding DNA: TGTGCCAGCAGCCAAGCGCAGGGGCAGAATTCACCCCTCCACTTT.